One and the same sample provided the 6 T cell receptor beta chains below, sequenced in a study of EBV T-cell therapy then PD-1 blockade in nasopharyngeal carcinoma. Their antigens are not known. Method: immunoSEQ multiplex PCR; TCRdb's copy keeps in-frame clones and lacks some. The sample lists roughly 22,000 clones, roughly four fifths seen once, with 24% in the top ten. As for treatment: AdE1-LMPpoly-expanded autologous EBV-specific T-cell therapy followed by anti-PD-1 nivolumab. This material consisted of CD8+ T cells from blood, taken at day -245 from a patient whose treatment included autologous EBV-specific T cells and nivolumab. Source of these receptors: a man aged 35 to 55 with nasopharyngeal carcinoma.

CDR3 bases: TGTGCCAGCAGTGAACTTTGGGGGGGTGTGTACAATGAGCAGTTCTTC. Its protein product is CASSELWGGVYNEQFF. The chain employs TRBV2 and TRBJ2-1; 7 nucleotides line up with TRBD2. CDR1 and CDR2 from the germline V gene are SNHLY and FYNNEI. V dropped 2 bases and J dropped 4; count of bases not matched to a gene: 8. The CDR3 sequence is 16 residues long.

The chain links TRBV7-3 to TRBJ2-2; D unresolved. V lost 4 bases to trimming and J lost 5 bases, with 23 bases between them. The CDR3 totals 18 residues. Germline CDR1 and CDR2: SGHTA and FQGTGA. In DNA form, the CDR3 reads TGTGCCAGCAGCTCAACGCCCAGGAAAAAGGGATTAACCGGGGAGCTGTTTTTT. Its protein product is CASSSTPRKKGLTGELFF.

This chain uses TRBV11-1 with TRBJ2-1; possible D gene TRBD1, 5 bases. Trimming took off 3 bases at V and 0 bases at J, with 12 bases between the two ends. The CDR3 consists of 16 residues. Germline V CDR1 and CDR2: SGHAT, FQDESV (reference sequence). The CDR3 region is CASSFYRSSSYNEQFF. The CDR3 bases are TGTGCCAGCAGCTTCTACAGGTCGAGCTCCTACAATGAGCAGTTCTTC.

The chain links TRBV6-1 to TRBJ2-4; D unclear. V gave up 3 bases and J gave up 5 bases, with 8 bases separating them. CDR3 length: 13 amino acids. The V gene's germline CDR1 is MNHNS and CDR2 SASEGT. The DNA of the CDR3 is TGTGCCAGCAGTGAGGGAACGGAAAACATTCAGTACTTC. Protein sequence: CASSEGTENIQYF.

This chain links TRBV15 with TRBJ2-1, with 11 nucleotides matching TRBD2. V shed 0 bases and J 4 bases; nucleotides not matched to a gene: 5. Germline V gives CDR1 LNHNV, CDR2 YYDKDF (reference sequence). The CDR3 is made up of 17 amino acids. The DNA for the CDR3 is TGTGCCACCAGCAGAGATAGGCTAGCGGGGGGATACAATGAGCAGTTCTTC. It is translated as CATSRDRLAGGYNEQFF.

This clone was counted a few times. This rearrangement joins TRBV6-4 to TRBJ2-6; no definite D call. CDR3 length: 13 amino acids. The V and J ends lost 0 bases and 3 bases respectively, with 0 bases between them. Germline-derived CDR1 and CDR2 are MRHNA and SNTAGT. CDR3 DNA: TGTGCCAGCAGTGACTCTGGGGCCAACGTCCTGACTTTC. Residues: CASSDSGANVLTF.